Sequencing of this TCR beta chain was carried out in a study of blood T cell repertoires in COVID-19. The CDR3 has 16 residues. Germline values: CDR1 SGHVS, CDR2 FNYEAQ. V shed 1 base and J shed 4 bases, with 13 bases lying between them. Some clones are missing from TCRdb's copy, which holds only in-frame ones; the method was immunoSEQ multiplex PCR. This table has about 70,000 clones, roughly 89% appearing once. V and J are TRBV7-6 and TRBJ2-2; tentative D call: TRBD1 (6 bases). The sequenced sample was peripheral blood. This receptor was taken from a man aged 55 to 70 with acute or convalescent COVID-19. For the CDR3, the DNA is TGTGCCAGCAGCTTAGGGGGGCGGCTTTCCACCGGGGAGCTGTTTTTT. Protein: CASSLGGRLSTGELFF.